This is a list of T cell receptor beta chains from one sample in a study of shared clonotypes between healthy human individuals. Produced via immunoSEQ multiplex PCR; TCRdb's table is partial and in-frame only. The sample contains over a million clones, more than 65% of which appear only once. Sequenced material: memory CD4+ T cells sorted from blood. The receptors stem from a man between 18 and 35 years old in good health. CDR3s include the opening cysteine and the closing phenylalanine or tryptophan. The order of the fields is CDR3 protein, CDR3 DNA, CDR3 length, clone size, D gene, V gene, J gene. D genes are given only for firm matches. Clone sizes are given selectively: once, few, many, or a class where the clone is expanded.

CASSFSLRAGGHEQYF	TGTGCCAGCAGTTTCTCGTTACGGGCAGGGGGCCACGAGCAGTACTTC	16	-	TRBD1	TRBV28	TRBJ2-7
CASSLDSTGALNEQFF	TGTGCCAGCAGCTTAGATAGTACGGGAGCGCTCAATGAGCAGTTCTTC	16	-	-	TRBV7-2	TRBJ2-1
CASRIGDQPQHF	TGTGCCAGCAGGATAGGGGATCAGCCCCAGCATTTT	12	-	-	TRBV6-1	TRBJ1-5
CASSQVGQGAGGANVLTF	TGCGCCAGCAGCCAAGTGGGACAGGGGGCTGGTGGGGCCAACGTCCTGACTTTC	18	-	TRBD1	TRBV4-1	TRBJ2-6
CASSLGQDNEKLFF	TGCGCCAGCAGCTTGGGACAGGACAATGAAAAACTGTTTTTT	14	-	-	TRBV5-1	TRBJ1-4
CASSSGLEPDTQYF	TGTGCCAGCAGCTCGGGACTAGAACCAGATACGCAGTATTTT	14	-	TRBD2	TRBV5-4	TRBJ2-3
CASSLEAVGYSSNEQFF	TGCGCCAGCAGCTTGGAAGCCGTTGGCTATTCCTCGAATGAGCAGTTCTTC	17	once	-	TRBV5-1	TRBJ2-1
CASSMGPNTGELFF	TGTGCCAGCAGTATGGGGCCAAACACCGGGGAGCTGTTTTTT	14	-	-	TRBV6-1	TRBJ2-2
CASSQGGIGSPLHF	TGCGCCAGCAGCCAAGGGGGAATCGGGTCACCCCTCCACTTT	14	-	-	TRBV4-1	TRBJ1-6
CASTDRVVDTQYF	TGCGCCAGCACTGACAGGGTTGTAGATACGCAGTATTTT	13	-	TRBD1	TRBV10-2	TRBJ2-3
CASSPGGGRETQYF	TGTGCCAGCAGCCCGGGAGGGGGAAGGGAGACCCAGTACTTC	14	-	TRBD2	TRBV5-4	TRBJ2-5
CASRGIAQVGETQYF	TGTGCCAGCAGGGGGATAGCACAGGTGGGGGAGACCCAGTACTTC	15	-	-	TRBV2	TRBJ2-5
CASSPNPGQTGNTIYF	TGTGCCAGCTCACCAAACCCGGGACAGACTGGAAACACCATATATTTT	16	-	TRBD1	TRBV18	TRBJ1-3
CASSLLGASLSYNEQFF	TGTGCCAGCAGCTTGTTGGGAGCGAGCCTATCCTACAATGAGCAGTTCTTC	17	-	-	TRBV5-6	TRBJ2-1
CAISQPNQPQHF	TGTGCCATCTCCCAGCCGAATCAGCCCCAGCATTTT	12	-	-	TRBV10-3	TRBJ1-5
CASAGTSGVQETQYF	TGCGCCAGCGCGGGGACTAGCGGGGTACAAGAGACCCAGTACTTC	15	-	TRBD2	TRBV10-2	TRBJ2-5
CASSLDQGARPDTQYF	TGTGCCAGCAGCTTAGACCAGGGGGCGCGACCCGATACGCAGTATTTT	16	-	TRBD1	TRBV11-1	TRBJ2-3
CASSLDPVQEQYF	TGTGCCAGCAGCCTGGACCCTGTGCAAGAGCAGTACTTC	13	-	-	TRBV5-4	TRBJ2-7
CASSAKPGQRYEQYF	TGTGCCAGCAGCGCTAAACCGGGACAGCGGTACGAGCAGTACTTC	15	-	TRBD1	TRBV9	TRBJ2-7
CASSPHTAREAFF	TGTGCCAGCAGCCCTCACACTGCCAGGGAAGCTTTCTTT	13	-	-	TRBV2	TRBJ1-1
CASSRNRGANTEAFF	TGTGCCAGCTCACGGAACAGGGGCGCGAACACTGAAGCTTTCTTT	15	once	TRBD1	TRBV18	TRBJ1-1
CASSLAGRNSPLHF	TGTGCCAGCAGCTTGGCAGGGAGAAATTCACCCCTCCACTTT	14	-	-	TRBV5-6	TRBJ1-6
CAWSRTYEQYF	TGTGCCTGGAGTCGTACCTACGAGCAGTACTTC	11	-	-	TRBV30	TRBJ2-7
CAISERESGQETQYF	TGTGCCATCAGTGAGAGGGAGAGCGGCCAAGAGACCCAGTACTTC	15	-	-	TRBV10-3	TRBJ2-5
CASSPTQSNTEAFF	TGCGCCAGCAGCCCTACGCAGAGCAACACTGAAGCTTTCTTT	14	-	-	TRBV5-1	TRBJ1-1
CASSETGIGKTQYF	TGTGCTAGCAGCGAGACAGGGATCGGGAAGACCCAGTACTTC	14	-	TRBD1	TRBV7-7	TRBJ2-5
CASSLSGTSGTRDTQYF	TGTGCCAGCTCACTATCAGGGACTAGCGGGACGAGAGATACGCAGTATTTT	17	-	TRBD2	TRBV18	TRBJ2-3
CASSWDRGTKAFF	TGTGCCAGCAGCTGGGACAGGGGGACCAAAGCTTTCTTT	13	-	TRBD1	TRBV7-2	TRBJ1-1
CASSLSPQGNTEAFF	TGTGCCAGCAGTTTATCGCCTCAGGGAAACACTGAAGCTTTCTTT	15	-	-	TRBV27	TRBJ1-1
CASISGDMQYF	TGTGCCAGCATCTCGGGAGATATGCAGTATTTT	11	-	-	TRBV6-6	TRBJ2-3
CASAPTGGARGEQYF	TGTGCCAGTGCCCCCACAGGGGGCGCGCGGGGCGAGCAGTACTTC	15	-	TRBD1	TRBV6-6	TRBJ2-7
CASSRQHQETQYF	TGTGCCAGCAGTCGACAGCACCAAGAGACCCAGTACTTC	13	-	-	TRBV5-6	TRBJ2-5
CASSIDRIPGDTQYF	TGTGCCAGTAGTATAGATAGAATCCCGGGGGATACGCAGTATTTT	15	-	-	TRBV19	TRBJ2-3
CSVTGANTGELFF	TGCAGCGTGACAGGGGCCAACACCGGGGAGCTGTTTTTT	13	few	TRBD1	TRBV29-1	TRBJ2-2
CAIRGREGNEQFF	TGTGCCATCAGGGGACGGGAAGGCAATGAGCAGTTCTTC	13	-	-	TRBV10-3	TRBJ2-1
CASSRTDRTNTEAFF	TGTGCCAGCAGCCGTACCGACAGGACGAACACTGAAGCTTTCTTT	15	few	-	TRBV5-6	TRBJ1-1
CASILRGTGSYNEQFF	TGTGCCAGCATCCTTCGAGGGACAGGGTCCTACAATGAGCAGTTCTTC	16	-	TRBD1	TRBV5-6	TRBJ2-1
CASSSGQGRNEQFF	TGTGCCAGCAGCTCGGGACAGGGTCGCAATGAGCAGTTCTTC	14	-	TRBD1	TRBV7-2	TRBJ2-1
CASSYVDRGHLEQYF	TGTGCCAGCAGTTACGTGGACAGGGGACACCTCGAGCAGTACTTC	15	-	TRBD1	TRBV6-6	TRBJ2-7
CASSHDRGNYEQYF	TGTGCCAGCTCACATGACAGGGGGAACTACGAGCAGTACTTC	14	-	TRBD1	TRBV18	TRBJ2-7
CASSDQQGTEAFF	TGTGCCAGCAGTGACCAACAGGGAACTGAAGCTTTCTTT	13	-	-	TRBV6-4	TRBJ1-1
CASSLEGVLGNTIYF	TGTGCCAGCAGCTTAGAGGGGGTGTTGGGAAACACCATATATTTT	15	-	-	TRBV7-2	TRBJ1-3
CASRDPNTGELFF	TGTGCCAGCAGAGACCCGAACACCGGGGAGCTGTTTTTT	13	-	-	TRBV6-5	TRBJ2-2
CASSYPQGVQYF	TGTGCCAGCAGTTACCCACAGGGCGTACAGTACTTC	12	-	-	TRBV6-6	TRBJ2-7
CASSGGTSGNYEQYF	TGTGCCAGCAGCGGCGGGACTAGCGGGAACTACGAGCAGTACTTC	15	-	TRBD2	TRBV5-4	TRBJ2-7
CASSYGVGHGYTF	TGTGCCAGCAGTTACGGGGTAGGGCATGGCTACACCTTC	13	-	-	TRBV6-6	TRBJ1-2
CASTTAGGLTDTQYF	TGTGCCAGTACCACAGCGGGGGGTCTAACAGATACGCAGTATTTT	15	-	TRBD2	TRBV19	TRBJ2-3
CASSLGALEPQHF	TGTGCCAGCAGCTTAGGAGCTTTAGAGCCCCAGCATTTT	13	-	-	TRBV7-2	TRBJ1-5
CASSELGTEQFF	TGCGCCAGCAGTGAGCTTGGGACAGAGCAGTTCTTC	12	once	-	TRBV10-2	TRBJ2-1
CSASWEGTQYF	TGCAGTGCTAGTTGGGAGGGGACCCAGTACTTC	11	-	TRBD2	TRBV20-1	TRBJ2-5
CASSSGGGATYEQYF	TGTGCCAGCAGCTCCGGCGGAGGAGCAACCTACGAGCAGTACTTC	15	few	-	TRBV7-2	TRBJ2-7
CASSPGSSGNTIYF	TGTGCCAGCAGTCCCGGGTCCTCTGGAAACACCATATATTTT	14	-	-	TRBV6-5	TRBJ1-3
CASRSTEGHRTYEQYF	TGTGCAAGTCGCTCCACTGAGGGGCACCGAACCTACGAGCAGTACTTC	16	-	-	TRBV12-2	TRBJ2-7